Shown below are 2 T cell receptor beta chains from a single sample sequenced in a study of shared T cell receptors in the human thymus. The assay was immunoSEQ multiplex PCR, and TCRdb's table has in-frame clones only and misses some. There are about 610,000 clones in the sample; 88% occur only once, and about 0.01% lies in the top ten. The same sample was also used in a study of human thymus T cells.

The sequenced sample consisted of thymocytes. The receptors come from a boy under two years old with a congenital heart defect.

The chain carries TRBV9 and TRBJ2-7; TRBD2 is a possible D gene (5 bases). Trimming left V 3 bases short and J 7 bases short, with 14 bases between. Germline V gene lookup returns CDR1 SGDLS and CDR2 YYNGEE. This CDR3 is 13 amino acids long. DNA for the CDR3: TGTGCCAGCAGCGATCCGGACTCCTTAGAGCAGTACTTC. This codes for CASSDPDSLEQYF.

In DNA form, the CDR3 reads TGTGCCAGCAGCTTTAAACCGAGGACTAGCGGGGGGTTCCATGAGCAGTTCTTC. Translation gives CASSFKPRTSGGFHEQFF. This chain joins TRBV7-2 and TRBJ2-1; 14 positions agree with TRBD2. The germline CDR1 and CDR2 sequences are SGHTA and FQGNSA. The CDR3 spans 18 residues. The V gene end was trimmed by 3 bases and the J gene end by 8 bases; junction bases not matched to a gene: 12.